These 5 T cell receptor beta chains were sequenced from one sample in a study of blood T cell repertoires in COVID-19. TCRdb's table, derived via immunoSEQ multiplex PCR, lists solely in-frame clones and lacks some. The repertoire holds about 270,000 clones, around nine tenths seen once, with approximately 2% in the top ten. Sequenced material: PBMCs or T cells enriched from blood (not recorded which). All receptors derive from a woman aged 55-69 years in a cohort exposed to, infected with or recovered from COVID-19 (not recorded which).

This CDR3 is CASSDSDCRGRETEAFF. Written as DNA, the CDR3 is TGTGCCAGCAGTGACTCTGACTGCAGGGGGCGCGAGACTGAAGCTTTCTTT. V gene TRBV6-4 combines with J gene TRBJ1-1; 8 positions agree with TRBD1. There are 17 residues in the CDR3. Trimming cost V 0 bases and J 5 bases; bases outside gene matches: 11. Looked up from germline, CDR1 is MRHNA and CDR2 is SNTAGT.

The J gene is TRBJ2-2, the V gene TRBV3-1 (or the pseudogene TRBV3-2); TRBD1 is a possible D gene (5 bases). The length of the CDR3 is 16 residues. The germline V gene encodes CDR1 LGHDT and CDR2 YNNKEL (reference sequence). Between the trimmed V and J ends, which lost 3 bases and 1 base, there was a span of 12 bases. The CDR3 here is CASSQGLLGNTGELFF. DNA of the CDR3: TGTGCCAGCAGCCAGGGGCTACTCGGGAACACCGGGGAGCTGTTTTTT.

The chain has TRBV28 and TRBJ1-2; 10 bases align to TRBD1. Germline trimming cut 2 bases from V and 6 bases from J; bases unmatched to any gene: 6. CDR1 MDHEN and CDR2 SYDVKM come from the germline V gene. There are 15 residues in the CDR3. For the CDR3, the DNA is TGTGCCAGCAGTTTAGGACAGGGGGGTAAGCATGGCTACACCTTC. It translates to CASSLGQGGKHGYTF.

This clone appeared once. The rearrangement joins TRBV5-1 to TRBJ2-2; perhaps TRBD1 as D (6 bases). The V gene lost 0 bases and the J gene lost 0 bases, with 12 bases spanning the gap. This CDR3 has 17 amino acids. Germline CDR1 SGHRS, CDR2 YFSETQ. CDR3: CASSLGDGTPNTGELFF. The CDR3 nucleotides read TGCGCCAGCAGCTTGGGGGACGGGACACCGAACACCGGGGAGCTGTTTTTT.

The chain couples TRBV28 to TRBJ1-2; 11 bases match TRBD1. The CDR3 has 17 amino acids. The J segment lost 4 bases and the V segment lost 10 bases, leaving 17 bases of the junction unmatched. Germline CDR1 is MDHEN and CDR2 is SYDVKM. DNA for the CDR3: TGTGCCACCATTCCGGACAGGGGGCGCAAAGGCAGCTATGGCTACACCTTC. Translated: CATIPDRGRKGSYGYTF.